The entry below describes one TCR beta chain. The antigen remains undetermined. CDR1 SGHTA and CDR2 FQGNSA come from the germline V gene. The CDR3 covers 14 residues. Trimming pared 7 bases from V and 9 bases from J, leaving 19 bases between. TCRdb reprocessed the reads with MiXCR, giving one entry per CDR3 protein. The data contain approximately 500,000 distinct CDR3 sequences, about 25% of them singletons. This entry comes from a study of T cell repertoires in cytomegalovirus infection. Study-wide context: It was the public TCR beta signatures that indicated both CMV infection and matching HLA type. Study-wide findings and caveats: Dominant in the ex vivo response were TCR beta clonotypes restricted by HLA-C and specific for CMV. Adding up the frequency of public TCR beta families identified people who carried CMV plus the relevant HLA.

This clonotype was sampled from a human donor in good health (CMV status not recorded). Some clones in this sample may be carry-over from other donors' samples. The sample was PBMCs. The genes are TRBV7-2 and TRBJ2-1; the D gene is possibly TRBD1 (5 bases). This chain's CDR3 is CASTLSQVYGEQFF. DNA for the CDR3: TGTGCCAGCACCCTCTCACAGGTGTATGGTGAGCAGTTCTTC.